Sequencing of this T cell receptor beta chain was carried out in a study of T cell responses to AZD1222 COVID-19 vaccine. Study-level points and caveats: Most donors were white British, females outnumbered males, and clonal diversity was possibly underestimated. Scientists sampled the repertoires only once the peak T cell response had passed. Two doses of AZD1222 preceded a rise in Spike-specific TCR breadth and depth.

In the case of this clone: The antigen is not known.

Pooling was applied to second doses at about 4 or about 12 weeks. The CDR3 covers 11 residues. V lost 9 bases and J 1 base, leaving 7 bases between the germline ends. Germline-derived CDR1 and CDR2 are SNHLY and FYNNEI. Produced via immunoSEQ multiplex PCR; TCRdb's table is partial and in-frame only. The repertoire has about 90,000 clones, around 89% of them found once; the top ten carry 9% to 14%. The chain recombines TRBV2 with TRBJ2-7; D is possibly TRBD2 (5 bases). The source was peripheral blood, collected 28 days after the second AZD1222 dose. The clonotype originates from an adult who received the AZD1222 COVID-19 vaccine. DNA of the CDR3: TGTGCCAGGAGGGATTCCTACGAGCAGTACTTC. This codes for CARRDSYEQYF.